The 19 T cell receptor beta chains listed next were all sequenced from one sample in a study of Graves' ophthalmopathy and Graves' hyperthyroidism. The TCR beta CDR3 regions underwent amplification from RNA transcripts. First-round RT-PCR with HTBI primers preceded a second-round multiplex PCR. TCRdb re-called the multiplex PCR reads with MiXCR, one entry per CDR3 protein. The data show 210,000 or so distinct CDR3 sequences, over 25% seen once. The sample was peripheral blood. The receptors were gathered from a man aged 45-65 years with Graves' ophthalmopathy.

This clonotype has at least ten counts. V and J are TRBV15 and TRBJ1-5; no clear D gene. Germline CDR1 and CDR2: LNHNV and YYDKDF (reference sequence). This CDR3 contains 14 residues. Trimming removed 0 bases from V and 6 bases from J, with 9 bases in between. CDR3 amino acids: CATSRDGPSQPQHF. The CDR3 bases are TGTGCCACCAGCAGAGATGGCCCTAGTCAGCCCCAGCATTTT. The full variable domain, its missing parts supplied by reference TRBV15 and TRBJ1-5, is DAMVIQNPRYQVTQFGKPVTLSCSQTLNHNVMYWYQQKSSQAPKLLFHYYDKDFNNEADTPDNFQSRRPNTSFCFLDIRSPGLGDTAMYLCATSRDGPSQPQHFGDGTRLSIL.

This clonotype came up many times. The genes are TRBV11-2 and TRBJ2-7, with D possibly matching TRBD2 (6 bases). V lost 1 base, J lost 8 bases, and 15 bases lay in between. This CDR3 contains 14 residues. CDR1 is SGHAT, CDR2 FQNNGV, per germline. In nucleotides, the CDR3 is TGTGCCAGCAGCTTAGTTGGGGAGGCTTCTCAGCAGTACTTC. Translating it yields CASSLVGEASQQYF.

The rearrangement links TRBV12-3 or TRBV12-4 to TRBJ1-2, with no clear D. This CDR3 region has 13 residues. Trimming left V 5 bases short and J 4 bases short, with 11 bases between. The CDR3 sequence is CASSLVGAYGYTF. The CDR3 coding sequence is TGTGCCAGCAGTCTCGTCGGTGCCTATGGCTACACCTTC.

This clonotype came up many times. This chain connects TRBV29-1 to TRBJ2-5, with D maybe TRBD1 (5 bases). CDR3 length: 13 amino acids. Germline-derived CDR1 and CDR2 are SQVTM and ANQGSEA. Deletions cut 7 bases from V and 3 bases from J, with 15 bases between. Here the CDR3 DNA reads TGCAGCGCAGAGGACACCCAGGAAGAGACCCAGTACTTC. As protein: CSAEDTQEETQYF.

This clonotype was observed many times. Here the CDR3 reads CASSLQPIETQYF. As DNA, the CDR3 is TGTGCCAGCAGCTTGCAGCCCATTGAGACCCAGTACTTC. This rearrangement joins TRBV11-2 to TRBJ2-5; D remains unclear. The CDR3 is 13 amino acids. Between the trimmed V and J ends, which lost 3 bases and 5 bases, there was a span of 10 bases. Germline V CDR1 and CDR2: SGHAT, FQNNGV.

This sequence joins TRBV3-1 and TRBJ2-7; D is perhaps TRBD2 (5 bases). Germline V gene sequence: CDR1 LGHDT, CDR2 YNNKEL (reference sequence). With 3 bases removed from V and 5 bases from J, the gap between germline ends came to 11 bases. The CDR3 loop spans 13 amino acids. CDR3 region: CASSHGGRDEQYF. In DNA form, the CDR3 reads TGTGCCAGCAGCCATGGCGGGCGCGACGAGCAGTACTTC.

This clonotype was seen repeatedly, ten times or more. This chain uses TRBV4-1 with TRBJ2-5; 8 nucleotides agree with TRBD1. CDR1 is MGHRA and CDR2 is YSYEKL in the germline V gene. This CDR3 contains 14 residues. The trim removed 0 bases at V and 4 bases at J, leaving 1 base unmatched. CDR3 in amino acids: CASSQETGAETQYF. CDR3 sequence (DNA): TGCGCCAGCAGCCAAGAGACAGGGGCAGAGACCCAGTACTTC.

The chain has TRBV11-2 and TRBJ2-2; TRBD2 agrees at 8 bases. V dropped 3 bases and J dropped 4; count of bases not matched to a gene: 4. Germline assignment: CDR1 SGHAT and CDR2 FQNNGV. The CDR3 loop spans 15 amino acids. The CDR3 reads CASSFLAGATGELFF. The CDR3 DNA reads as TGTGCCAGCAGCTTCCTAGCGGGTGCCACCGGGGAGCTGTTTTTT. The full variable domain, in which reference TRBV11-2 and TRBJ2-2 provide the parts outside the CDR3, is EAGVAQSPRYKIIEKRQSVAFWCNPISGHATLYWYQQILGQGPKLLIQFQNNGVVDDSQLPKDRFSAERLKGVDSTLKIQPAKLEDSAVYLCASSFLAGATGELFFGEGSRLTVL.

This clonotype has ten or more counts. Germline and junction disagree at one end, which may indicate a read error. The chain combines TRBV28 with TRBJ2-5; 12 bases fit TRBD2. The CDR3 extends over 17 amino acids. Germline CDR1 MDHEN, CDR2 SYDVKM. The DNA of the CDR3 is TGTGCCGGCAGGGGTGTGGTACTAGCGGGAGGTTGGGTGACCCAGTACTTC. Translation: CAGRGVVLAGGWVTQYF.

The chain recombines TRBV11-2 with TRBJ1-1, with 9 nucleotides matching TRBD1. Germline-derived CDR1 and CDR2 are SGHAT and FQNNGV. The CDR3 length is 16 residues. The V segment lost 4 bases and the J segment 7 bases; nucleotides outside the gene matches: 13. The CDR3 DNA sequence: TGTGCCAGCAGCTCTTCTTGGACAGGGGCACCGTTTGAAGCTTTCTTT. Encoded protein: CASSSSWTGAPFEAFF.

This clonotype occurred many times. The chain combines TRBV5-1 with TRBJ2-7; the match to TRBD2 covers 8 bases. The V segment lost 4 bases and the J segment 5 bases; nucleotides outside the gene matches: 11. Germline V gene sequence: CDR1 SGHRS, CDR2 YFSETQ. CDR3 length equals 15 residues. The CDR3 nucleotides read TGCGCCAGCAGCCCGACCTCCGGGACTAGGGACGAGCAGTACTTC. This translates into CASSPTSGTRDEQYF.

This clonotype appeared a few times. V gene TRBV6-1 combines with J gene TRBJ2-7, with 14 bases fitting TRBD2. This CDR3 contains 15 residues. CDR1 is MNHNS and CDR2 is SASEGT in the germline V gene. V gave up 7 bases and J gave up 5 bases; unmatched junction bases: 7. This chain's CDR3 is CASKLGLAGVHEQYF. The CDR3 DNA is TGTGCCAGCAAACTGGGACTAGCGGGAGTTCACGAGCAGTACTTC.

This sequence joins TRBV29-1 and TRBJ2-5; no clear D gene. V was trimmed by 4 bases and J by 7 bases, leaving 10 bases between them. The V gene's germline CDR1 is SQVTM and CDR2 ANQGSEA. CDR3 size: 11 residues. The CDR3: CSVGSRRTQYF. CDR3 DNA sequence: TGCAGCGTTGGAAGTCGGAGGACCCAGTACTTC. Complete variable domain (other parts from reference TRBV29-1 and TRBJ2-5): SAVISQKPSRDICQRGTSLTIQCQVDSQVTMMFWYRQQPGQSLTLIATANQGSEATYESGFVIDKFPISRPNLTFSTLTVSNMSPEDSSIYLCSVGSRRTQYFGPGTRLLVL.

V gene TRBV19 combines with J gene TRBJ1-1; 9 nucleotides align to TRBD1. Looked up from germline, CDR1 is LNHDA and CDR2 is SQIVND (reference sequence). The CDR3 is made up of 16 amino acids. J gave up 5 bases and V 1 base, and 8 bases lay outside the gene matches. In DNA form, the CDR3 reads TGTGCCAGTAGTATAGGCACGGGGACAGGGCTGACTGAAGCTTTCTTT. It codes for CASSIGTGTGLTEAFF.

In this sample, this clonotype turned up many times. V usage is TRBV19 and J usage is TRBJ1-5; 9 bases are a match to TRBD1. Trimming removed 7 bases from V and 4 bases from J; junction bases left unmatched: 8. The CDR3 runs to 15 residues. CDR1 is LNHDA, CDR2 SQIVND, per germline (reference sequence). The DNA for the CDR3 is TGTGCCAGTACCAACTCCGGGACAGGGAATCAGCCCCAGCATTTT. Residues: CASTNSGTGNQPQHF.

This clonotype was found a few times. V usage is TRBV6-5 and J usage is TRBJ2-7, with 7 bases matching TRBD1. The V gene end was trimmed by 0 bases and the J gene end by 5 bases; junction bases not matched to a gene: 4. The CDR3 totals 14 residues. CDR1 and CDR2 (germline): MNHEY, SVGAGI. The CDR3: CASSYSKGAHEQYF. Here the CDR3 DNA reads TGTGCCAGCAGTTACTCGAAGGGGGCCCACGAGCAGTACTTC.

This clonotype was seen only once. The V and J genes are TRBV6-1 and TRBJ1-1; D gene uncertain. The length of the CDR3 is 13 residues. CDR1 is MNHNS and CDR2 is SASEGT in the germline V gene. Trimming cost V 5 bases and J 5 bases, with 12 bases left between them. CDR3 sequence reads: CASSPPLLTEAFF. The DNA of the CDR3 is TGTGCCAGCAGTCCACCATTGTTAACTGAAGCTTTCTTT.

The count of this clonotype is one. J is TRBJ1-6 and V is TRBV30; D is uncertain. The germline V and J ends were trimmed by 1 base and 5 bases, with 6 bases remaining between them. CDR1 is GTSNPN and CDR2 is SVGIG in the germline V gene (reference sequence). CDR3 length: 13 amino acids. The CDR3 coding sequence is TGTGCCTGGAGTGGTATGGATAATTCACCCCTCCACTTT. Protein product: CAWSGMDNSPLHF.

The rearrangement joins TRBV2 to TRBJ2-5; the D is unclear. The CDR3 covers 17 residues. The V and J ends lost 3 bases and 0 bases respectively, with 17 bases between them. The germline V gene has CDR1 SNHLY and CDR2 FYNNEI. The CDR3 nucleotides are TGTGCCAGCAGTGATGACACGTCGACAATTTACCAAGAGACCCAGTACTTC. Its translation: CASSDDTSTIYQETQYF.